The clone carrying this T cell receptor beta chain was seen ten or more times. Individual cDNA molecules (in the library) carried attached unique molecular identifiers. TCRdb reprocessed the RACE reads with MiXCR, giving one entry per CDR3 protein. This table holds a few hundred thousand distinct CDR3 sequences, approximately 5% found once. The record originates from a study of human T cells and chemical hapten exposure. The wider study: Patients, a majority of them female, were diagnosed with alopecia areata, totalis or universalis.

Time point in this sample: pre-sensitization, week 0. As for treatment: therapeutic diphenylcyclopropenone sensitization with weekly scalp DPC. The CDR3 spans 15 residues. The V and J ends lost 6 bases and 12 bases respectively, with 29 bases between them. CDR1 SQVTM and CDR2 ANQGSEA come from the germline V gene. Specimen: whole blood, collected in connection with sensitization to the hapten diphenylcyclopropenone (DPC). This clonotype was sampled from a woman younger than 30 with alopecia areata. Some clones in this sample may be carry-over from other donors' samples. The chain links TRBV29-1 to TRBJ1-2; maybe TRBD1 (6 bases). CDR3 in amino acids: CSVAGRATGSFSNTF. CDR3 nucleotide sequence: TGCAGCGTGGCCGGCCGAGCGACAGGATCCTTTTCAAACACCTTC.